Below, one T cell receptor beta chain is given with its context. As processed by the authors: Estimation of nucleated cell counts was performed using reference gene primer amplification. The assay was immunoSEQ multiplex PCR, and TCRdb's table has in-frame clones only and misses some. V and J calls and clone size are copied from that table; D and trimming were computed from the DNA. Among about 230,000 clones listed, approximately 87% were seen once. This sample is drawn from a study of blood T cell repertoires in COVID-19. Across the whole study: Material from acute and convalescent COVID-19 was sourced from the United States, Italy and Spain. The cDNA or gDNA used as material had been derived from T cells, B-cell-depleted T cells, or PBMCs.

This TCR derives from a woman between 65 and 79 years old with active or convalescent COVID-19. Material: peripheral blood.

The CDR3 DNA sequence: TGTGCCAGCAGTTTAATGGGGGCCTACAATCAGCCCCAGCATTTT. This sequence encodes CASSLMGAYNQPQHF. The chain uses TRBV28 and TRBJ1-5; TRBD1 might be the D (6 bases). The V end was cut by 2 bases, the J end by 3 bases, with 11 bases between. Per the germline V gene, CDR1 is MDHEN and CDR2 is SYDVKM. This CDR3 contains 15 residues.